This note documents a single T cell receptor (beta chain) sequence. Its matching antigen is unknown. Extracted RNA was reverse transcribed into cDNA, the sequencing template. Profiled with immunoSEQ multiplex PCR; TCRdb holds only in-frame clones, not every one. The sample carries about 200,000 clones, roughly 64% recorded once. The entry originates in a study of CD8+ T cells in alopecia areata. Study-level information: Twice daily, treated patients received 5 to 10 mg of oral tofacitinib. Affected scalp percentage gauged treated patients' severity.

Whole-study findings and limits: Amid tofacitinib therapy, many expanded lesional clones stayed present in scalp and blood.

Treatment meaning: oral pan-JAK inhibitor, 5-10 mg twice daily. Material: CD4+ T cells sorted from blood, obtained at week 4, from a patient treated with tofacitinib. This receptor was taken from a human donor with alopecia areata.

DNA for the CDR3: TGCGCCAGCAGCGGGACTAGTTTTGGGCCAGATACGCAGTATTTT. Translated, it gives CASSGTSFGPDTQYF. The chain recombines TRBV5-1 with TRBJ2-3, with 8 bases matching TRBD2. Germline V gene sequence: CDR1 SGHRS, CDR2 YFSETQ. This CDR3 region has 15 residues. J lost 4 bases, V lost 4 bases, and 8 bases had no gene match.